The 12 T cell receptor beta chains reported below all come from one sample, sequenced in a study of shared clonotypes between healthy human individuals. This table comes from immunoSEQ multiplex PCR, and its TCRdb copy is limited to in-frame clones, with some not included. The repertoire holds 2,500,000 or so clones, with 85% to 95% as singletons. Sequenced sample: naive CD4+ T cells from PBMCs. Subset specified: CD45RA+ positively selected. The receptors shown here come from a man between 18 and 29 years old in good health. Some clones in this sample may be carry-over from other donors' samples.

The rearrangement joins TRBV4-1 to TRBJ1-2; 7 bases are a match to TRBD1. CDR3 length: 16 residues. With 3 bases clipped from V and 4 bases from J, the junction kept 11 bases outside the gene matches. Germline V gene sequence: CDR1 MGHRA, CDR2 YSYEKL. CDR3 in amino acids: CASSQTRQGLSYGYTF. The CDR3 DNA sequence: TGCGCCAGCAGCCAGACGAGACAGGGATTGAGCTATGGCTACACCTTC.

The chain has TRBV2 and TRBJ2-3; D remains ambiguous. V lost 0 bases to trimming and J lost 2 bases, with 6 bases between them. CDR3 size: 14 residues. The germline V gene encodes CDR1 SNHLY and CDR2 FYNNEI. Here the CDR3 reads CASSEAGFTDTQYF. The CDR3 coding sequence is TGTGCCAGCAGTGAAGCGGGTTTCACAGATACGCAGTATTTT.

The V call is TRBV6-1, the J call TRBJ2-3; 9 nucleotides agree with TRBD1. V lost 4 bases to trimming and J lost 0 bases; unmatched junction nucleotides: 2. Germline V lookup: CDR1 MNHNS, CDR2 SASEGT. The CDR3 has 15 amino acids. For the CDR3, the DNA is TGTGCCAGCAGTGTGGGGACAGGGAGCACAGATACGCAGTATTTT. Translated: CASSVGTGSTDTQYF.

J is TRBJ1-5 and V is TRBV5-1; D unresolved. The CDR3 runs 14 residues. V was shortened by 0 bases and J by 9 bases, with 13 bases between the two germline ends. In germline, CDR1 is SGHRS, CDR2 YFSETQ. The CDR3 DNA is TGCGCCAGCAGCTTGGACGGCTCGGGTGGGCCCCAGCATTTT. Protein product: CASSLDGSGGPQHF.

This clone was observed a handful of times. The genes are TRBV2 and TRBJ2-1; 11 bases align to TRBD2. The CDR3 runs 12 residues. Per the germline V gene, CDR1 is SNHLY and CDR2 is FYNNEI. V shed 9 bases, J shed 5 bases, and the junction held 0 bases outside the gene matches. In DNA, the CDR3 is TGTGCCAGACTAGCGGGGGACAATGAGCAGTTCTTC. It specifies CARLAGDNEQFF.

This rearrangement joins TRBV27 to TRBJ2-2; D is undetermined. V lost 5 bases to trimming and J lost 10 bases, with 17 bases between them. Per the germline V gene, CDR1 is MNHEY and CDR2 is SMNVEV (reference sequence). The CDR3 is made up of 14 amino acids. This CDR3 reads CASSNYARPVELFF. The DNA of the CDR3 is TGTGCCAGCAGTAACTACGCCCGGCCGGTGGAGCTGTTTTTT.

To note about this clone: Additional DNA sequences in this sample encode the identical CDR3. This chain connects TRBV29-1 to TRBJ2-5, with 7 bases aligning to TRBD1. Trimming removed 4 bases from V and 2 bases from J; junction bases left unmatched: 1. The CDR3 totals 12 residues. Germline assignment: CDR1 SQVTM and CDR2 ANQGSEA. The CDR3 here is CSVAQGQETQYF. The CDR3 nucleotides are TGCAGCGTTGCACAGGGGCAAGAGACCCAGTACTTC.

V usage is TRBV7-9 and J usage is TRBJ1-2; no reliable D call. The ends were cut back, 3 bases at V and 2 bases at J, with 13 bases in the middle. The germline V gene encodes CDR1 SEHNR and CDR2 FQNEAQ (reference sequence). The CDR3 totals 15 residues. CDR3 sequence: CASSFLERTNYGYTF. As DNA, the CDR3 is TGTGCCAGCAGCTTCCTCGAACGCACGAACTATGGCTACACCTTC.

V is TRBV20-1 and J is TRBJ2-5, with D hard to call. The germline gives CDR1 DFQATT, CDR2 SNEGSKA (reference sequence). This CDR3 region has 11 residues. The V end was cut by 4 bases, the J end by 5 bases, with 8 bases between. The CDR3 reads CSATPSETQYF. In DNA, the CDR3 is TGCAGTGCTACCCCGTCGGAGACCCAGTACTTC.

The chain joins TRBV27 to TRBJ1-1; 7 bases are shared with TRBD1. CDR3 length: 14 amino acids. Trimming removed 6 bases from V and 3 bases from J; junction bases left unmatched: 7. Germline lookup yields CDR1 MNHEY and CDR2 SMNVEV (reference sequence). The CDR3 bases are TGTGCCAGCAGAATCCGACAGGGCGACACTGAAGCTTTCTTT. This gives the protein CASRIRQGDTEAFF.

The chain has TRBV28 and TRBJ1-2; the D gene is possibly TRBD1 (5 bases). The CDR3 has 17 residues. CDR1 and CDR2 (germline): MDHEN, SYDVKM. The ends were cut back, 7 bases at V and 4 bases at J, with 25 bases in the middle. CDR3 sequence: CASKTPIRDRPSYGYTF. DNA of the CDR3: TGTGCCAGCAAAACCCCGATCCGGGACCGACCGAGCTATGGCTACACCTTC.

This sequence joins TRBV27 and TRBJ1-1; possible D gene TRBD1, 6 bases. This CDR3 spans 16 amino acids. CDR1 is MNHEY, CDR2 SMNVEV, per germline (reference sequence). Trimming cost V 7 bases and J 0 bases, with 18 bases left between them. CDR3 residues: CASTPKQGRMNTEAFF. The CDR3 nucleotides are TGTGCCAGCACCCCCAAACAGGGCAGGATGAACACTGAAGCTTTCTTT.